The entry below describes one T cell receptor beta chain. The sample is drawn from a study of blood T cell repertoires in COVID-19. Study-wide context: Samples came from the United States, Italy and Spain, spanning acute and convalescent COVID-19. From T cells, B-cell-depleted T cells, or PBMCs came the material, which was cDNA or gDNA.

CDR3 size: 14 residues. Germline V gene sequence: CDR1 SGHRS, CDR2 YFSETQ. V was cut by 2 bases and J by 0 bases, with 8 bases left in between. Enrollment of patients from Seattle took place during active infection, with longitudinal follow-up. This table comes from immunoSEQ multiplex PCR, and its TCRdb copy is limited to in-frame clones, with some not included. Of around 310,000 clones detected, almost 90% appear once; the ten largest clones hold under 1.1%. The source of this sequence is a woman between 35 and 50 years old with COVID-19, enrolled during active disease. The material sequenced was peripheral blood. V is TRBV5-1 and J is TRBJ1-1; perhaps TRBD1 as D (6 bases). CDR3 sequence reads: CASSFRGLNTEAFF. The CDR3 coding sequence is TGCGCCAGCAGCTTCAGGGGCCTGAACACTGAAGCTTTCTTT.